The present T cell receptor (beta chain) was sequenced within a study of T cell responses to AZD1222 COVID-19 vaccine. Broader study findings: Two AZD1222 administrations were followed by greater Spike-specific TCR breadth and depth. Reports indicate that nearly half of spike-specific TCRs are directed at unmutated variant regions.

TCRdb's copy holds only in-frame clones and misses some; the assay was immunoSEQ multiplex PCR. The sample contains fewer than 200,000 clones, more than 75% of which appear only once. As concerns this clone: The antigen remains undetermined.

The germline V gene has CDR1 MDHEN and CDR2 SYDVKM. Trimming at V came to 5 bases and at J to 5 bases, leaving 10 bases not matched to a gene. This CDR3 is built from 15 residues. The V call is TRBV28, the J call TRBJ2-5; TRBD1 matches at 8 bases. Here the sequenced sample was peripheral blood, taken 28 days after the second AZD1222 dose. The sequence came from an adult who received the AZD1222 COVID-19 vaccine. The CDR3, as DNA: TGTGCCAGCAGTACGACAGGGGTAGTGGGGGAGACCCAGTACTTC. Translation gives CASSTTGVVGETQYF.